The clone carrying this T cell receptor (beta chain) was detected only a few times. Its antigen is as yet unknown. CDR3 length: 16 residues. Trimming removed 0 bases from V and 2 bases from J; junction bases left unmatched: 3. Germline CDR1 is SGDLS and CDR2 is YYNGEE. This entry is derived from a study of cytomegalovirus exposure and HLA in healthy donors. Study results and caveats: Specific recognition of CMV antigens was confirmed in vitro for a few chains (all CMV-associated). High specificity and sensitivity for cytomegalovirus status were reported for the classifier. Investigators reported 150 to 200 TCR beta chains as tied to cytomegalovirus.

The data were produced by immunoSEQ multiplex PCR, yet TCRdb's version contains in-frame clones alone and is incomplete. The sample consists of roughly 200,000 clones, 80% to 85% of them appearing once. This receptor was obtained from a woman under 30 in good health and CMV-seropositive. The sample was PBMCs. The V and J genes are TRBV9 and TRBJ2-2; 8 bases are a match to TRBD1. Here the CDR3 reads CASSVVGQANTGELFF. CDR3 DNA sequence: TGTGCCAGCAGCGTAGTGGGACAGGCTAACACCGGGGAGCTGTTTTTT.